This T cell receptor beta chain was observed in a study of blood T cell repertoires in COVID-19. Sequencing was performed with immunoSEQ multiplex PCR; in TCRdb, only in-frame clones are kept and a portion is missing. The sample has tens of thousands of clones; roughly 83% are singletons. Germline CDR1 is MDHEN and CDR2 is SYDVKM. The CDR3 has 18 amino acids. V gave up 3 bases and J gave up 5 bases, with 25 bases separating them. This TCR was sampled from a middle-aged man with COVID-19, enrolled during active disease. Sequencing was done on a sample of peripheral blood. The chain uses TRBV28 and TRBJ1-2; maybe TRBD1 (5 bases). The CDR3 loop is CASSFLAGSPKGPYGYTF. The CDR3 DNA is TGTGCCAGCAGTTTTTTAGCAGGGTCCCCTAAAGGGCCTTATGGCTACACCTTC.